A single sample is the source of the 20 T cell receptor beta chains below, sequenced in a study of cytomegalovirus exposure and HLA in healthy donors. 13 Jbeta primers and 60 Vbeta primers were used for the PCR. Libraries were prepared by immunoSEQ multiplex PCR; TCRdb keeps only in-frame clonotypes and omits some of them. The repertoire consists of about 130,000 clones, with approximately 83% occurring once and the leading ten covering roughly 4%. Sequences were obtained from PBMCs. These receptors came from a woman in her thirties or forties in good health and CMV-seropositive.

This chain's CDR3 is CASRATGVGGYTF. DNA for the CDR3: TGCGCCAGCAGGGCGACAGGGGTGGGTGGCTACACCTTC. This chain joins TRBV5-1 and TRBJ1-2, with 8 bases that match TRBD1. CDR3 length: 13 amino acids. V shed 5 bases and J 7 bases; nucleotides not matched to a gene: 7. In germline, CDR1 is SGHRS, CDR2 YFSETQ.

This chain links TRBV25-1 with TRBJ2-1; D remains unclear. Germline V lookup: CDR1 MGHDK, CDR2 SYGVNS. The V end was cut by 1 base, the J end by 0 bases, with 10 bases between. The CDR3 covers 16 residues. CDR3 DNA: TGTGCCAGCAGTGAATTGTTGCGGTCCTCCTACAATGAGCAGTTCTTC. Translating gives CASSELLRSSYNEQFF.

The chain links TRBV7-2 to TRBJ2-4, with a tentative D call TRBD2 (6 bases). Germline lookup yields CDR1 SGHTA and CDR2 FQGNSA. The length of the CDR3 is 16 residues. The V end lost 1 base, the J end lost 1 base, and 11 bases lay between the germline ends. DNA for the CDR3: TGTGCCAGCAGCTTAGTTGATCGGGGGGCCAAAAACATTCAGTACTTC. This sequence encodes CASSLVDRGAKNIQYF.

This chain joins TRBV7-9 and TRBJ2-7, with TRBD1 identical over 9 bases. The germline V gene encodes CDR1 SEHNR and CDR2 FQNEAQ (reference sequence). V shed 7 bases, J shed 0 bases, and the junction held 4 bases outside the gene matches. CDR3 size: 14 residues. This chain's CDR3 is CASTGDRVSYEQYF. CDR3 nucleotides: TGTGCCAGCACGGGGGACAGGGTCTCCTACGAGCAGTACTTC.

The rearrangement links TRBV5-5 to TRBJ2-7, with a tentative D call TRBD2 (6 bases). From germline, CDR1 is SGHKS and CDR2 YYEKEE (reference sequence). The CDR3 runs to 13 residues. V was trimmed by 5 bases and J by 2 bases, leaving 11 bases between them. CDR3 amino acids: CASRVGLPYEQYF. The CDR3, as DNA: TGTGCCAGCAGGGTGGGACTCCCCTACGAGCAGTACTTC.

The chain uses TRBV14 and TRBJ1-2; D might be TRBD1 (6 bases). The CDR3 has 15 residues. Germline CDR1 SGHDN, CDR2 FVKESK. Trimming removed 1 base at V and 5 bases at J, with 14 bases between. The CDR3 is CASSQVLQGVYGYTF. CDR3 DNA sequence: TGTGCCAGCAGCCAAGTTCTACAGGGAGTATATGGCTACACCTTC.

The chain carries TRBV10-3 and TRBJ1-1, with D unclear. This CDR3 is 11 amino acids long. Per germline, CDR1 ENHRY and CDR2 SYGVKD. With 6 bases removed from V and 4 bases from J, the gap between germline ends came to 6 bases. The CDR3 coding sequence is TGTGCCATCAGGGCTAGCACTGAAGCTTTCTTT. It translates to CAIRASTEAFF.

The gene calls are TRBV18 and TRBJ2-1; 9 bases fit TRBD2. The ends lost 3 bases at V and 6 bases at J; junction bases unmatched: 6. The length of the CDR3 is 15 residues. Germline CDR1 and CDR2: KGHSH and LQKENI. DNA for the CDR3: TGTGCCAGCTCACCCATAGCGGGAGCGGGCAATGAGCAGTTCTTC. Translation gives CASSPIAGAGNEQFF.

V gene TRBV5-8 combines with J gene TRBJ1-5, with 9 bases matching TRBD1. The CDR3 spans 16 residues. Trimming at V came to 4 bases and at J to 2 bases, leaving 7 bases not matched to a gene. Germline V gene lookup returns CDR1 SGHTS and CDR2 YDEGEE. CDR3 in amino acids: CASSVQQGAGNQPQHF. Here the CDR3 DNA reads TGTGCCAGCAGCGTGCAACAGGGGGCTGGCAATCAGCCCCAGCATTTT.

CDR3 sequence (DNA): TGTGCCAGCAGCCACAGGGGGATCACCTACGAGCAGTACTTC. Protein sequence: CASSHRGITYEQYF. The gene calls are TRBV28 and TRBJ2-5; 8 bases are a match to TRBD1. Near its end, the DNA agrees better with TRBJ2-7, so the J call may be wrong. CDR3 size: 14 residues. The germline V gene has CDR1 MDHEN and CDR2 SYDVKM.

The CDR3, as DNA: TGTGCCAGCAGCTTGCGGAAGGCAGGGTATCGACAAGAGACCCAGTACTTC. Its protein is CASSLRKAGYRQETQYF. The rearrangement joins TRBV5-4 to TRBJ2-5, with D perhaps matching TRBD1 (5 bases). V shed 1 base and J shed 2 bases, with 18 bases lying between them. Germline V gene lookup returns CDR1 SGHNT and CDR2 YYREEE (reference sequence). The CDR3 contains 17 residues.

The rearrangement uses TRBV10-1 and TRBJ2-1; 10 bases match TRBD2. Trimming took 5 bases from V and 4 from J; bases not matched to a gene: 5. Per the germline V gene, CDR1 is WNHNN and CDR2 is SYGVQD (reference sequence). The CDR3 loop spans 15 amino acids. The CDR3 loop reads CASSPLAGEYNEQFF. As DNA, the CDR3 is TGCGCCAGCAGTCCTCTAGCGGGAGAGTACAATGAGCAGTTCTTC.

The chain uses TRBV7-9 and TRBJ1-1; 9 nucleotides agree with TRBD1. V gave up 1 base and J gave up 3 bases; unmatched junction bases: 3. Germline values: CDR1 SEHNR, CDR2 FQNEAQ (reference sequence). The CDR3 is 15 residues long. CDR3 protein: CASSLGTGVDTEAFF. The CDR3 DNA reads TGTGCCAGCAGCTTAGGGACAGGGGTAGACACTGAAGCTTTCTTT.

A single count supports this clone. One end of the junction is discordant with germline, which a read error may explain. The chain combines TRBV7-9 with TRBJ2-5; 11 bases fit TRBD2. Germline V CDR1 and CDR2: SEHNR, FQNEAQ (reference sequence). This CDR3 has 16 amino acids. In nucleotides, the CDR3 is TGTTCCAGCAGCCCTCGGACTAGCGGGTACCAAGAGACCCAGTACTTC. Residues: CSSSPRTSGYQETQYF.

V gene TRBV7-6 combines with J gene TRBJ2-2; TRBD2 agrees at 12 bases. This CDR3 is 17 amino acids long. The J segment lost 2 bases and the V segment lost 5 bases, leaving 6 bases of the junction unmatched. Per the germline V gene, CDR1 is SGHVS and CDR2 is FNYEAQ. The CDR3 is CASSRGLAGPNTGELFF. The CDR3 DNA sequence: TGTGCCAGCAGCCGCGGACTAGCGGGACCCAACACCGGGGAGCTGTTTTTT.

This sequence joins TRBV9 and TRBJ2-3; 11 positions match TRBD2. This CDR3 spans 15 amino acids. Germline V gene lookup returns CDR1 SGDLS and CDR2 YYNGEE. V lost 6 bases, J lost 9 bases, and 12 bases stayed unmatched. The CDR3 DNA reads TGTGCCAGCACCCCCGGGACACTAGCGGGAGTGACGCAGTATTTT. Residues: CASTPGTLAGVTQYF.

The chain is built from TRBV5-5 and TRBJ2-7; 7 positions match TRBD1. CDR1 SGHKS and CDR2 YYEKEE come from the germline V gene (reference sequence). CDR3 length: 14 residues. The V segment lost 4 bases and the J segment 0 bases; nucleotides outside the gene matches: 4. Here the CDR3 DNA reads TGTGCCAGCAGCCTGGGACAGAACTCCTACGAGCAGTACTTC. This gives the protein CASSLGQNSYEQYF. Variable domain in full (rest from reference TRBV5-5 and TRBJ2-7): DAGVTQSPTHLIKTRGQQVTLRCSPISGHKSVSWYQQVLGQGPQFIFQYYEKEERGRGNFPDRFSARQFPNYSSELNVNALLLGDSALYLCASSLGQNSYEQYFGPGTRLTVT.

The chain links TRBV12-5 to TRBJ2-3, with D perhaps TRBD2 (5 bases). The V end lost 2 bases, the J end lost 5 bases, and 17 bases lay between the germline ends. CDR1 LGHNT and CDR2 FRNRAP come from the germline V gene. This CDR3 comprises 16 residues. DNA of the CDR3: TGTGCTAGTGGTTTGTACAGAAGCCCGGGGATAGATACGCAGTATTTT. Residues: CASGLYRSPGIDTQYF.

The chain employs TRBV10-3 and TRBJ2-7, with D unresolved. From germline, CDR1 is ENHRY and CDR2 SYGVKD. This CDR3 is built from 15 residues. The germline V and J ends were trimmed by 2 bases and 2 bases, with 13 bases remaining between them. CDR3 residues: CAISEPSEVAYEQYF. The CDR3 DNA follows: TGTGCCATCAGTGAGCCGAGCGAAGTGGCCTACGAGCAGTACTTC.

The rearrangement joins TRBV2 to TRBJ1-1; D gene unclear. CDR1 is SNHLY, CDR2 FYNNEI, per germline. Trimming removed 9 bases from V and 1 base from J, with 6 bases in between. The CDR3 contains 11 residues. This CDR3 is CARGGNTEAFF. The DNA for the CDR3 is TGTGCCAGGGGAGGGAACACTGAAGCTTTCTTT.